The 7 T cell receptor beta chains reported below all come from one sample, sequenced in a study of identical twins. From the 5' RACE reads, TCRdb called clonotypes with MiXCR, one entry per CDR3 protein. The sample shows 140,000 to 150,000 distinct CDR3 sequences, around 3.5% of them seen only once. The sequencing input was memory T cells sorted from blood. The receptor source for this set is a man younger than 35 in good health.

The chain employs TRBV14 and TRBJ2-3, with 12 bases that match TRBD1. J gave up 3 bases and V 1 base, and 2 bases lay outside the gene matches. CDR1 is SGHDN and CDR2 is FVKESK in the germline V gene. This CDR3 comprises 16 residues. The CDR3 DNA sequence: TGTGCCAGCAGCCAAGGGGACAGGGGGCGTACAGATACGCAGTATTTT. Protein sequence: CASSQGDRGRTDTQYF.

This chain links TRBV14 with TRBJ2-3; TRBD2 agrees at 8 bases. V was pared by 3 bases and J by 14 bases, with 10 bases of the junction left unmatched. The CDR3 covers 13 residues. The germline V gene has CDR1 SGHDN and CDR2 FVKESK. CDR3 loop: CASSQPGLVWRYF. The CDR3 DNA reads TGTGCCAGCAGCCAGCCGGGACTAGTATGGCGGTATTTT.

This clonotype was seen repeatedly, ten times or more. The J gene is TRBJ2-1, the V gene TRBV20-1, with 9 positions matching TRBD1. Germline assignment: CDR1 DFQATT and CDR2 SNEGSKA (reference sequence). J gave up 7 bases and V 6 bases, and 13 bases lay outside the gene matches. This CDR3 is 15 amino acids long. The CDR3 region has the DNA TGCAGTGCCTCAGAAGGGACAGGGCTTGGTAATGAGCAGTTCTTC. Translated, it gives CSASEGTGLGNEQFF.

The table lists this clonotype with many counts. V gene TRBV20-1 combines with J gene TRBJ2-4; 7 nucleotides line up with TRBD2. The germline V gene has CDR1 DFQATT and CDR2 SNEGSKA (reference sequence). This CDR3 contains 16 residues. J gave up 0 bases and V 0 bases, and 5 bases lay outside the gene matches. The CDR3 protein is CSARDELAGAKNIQYF. CDR3 coding DNA: TGCAGTGCTAGAGATGAATTAGCGGGAGCCAAAAACATTCAGTACTTC.

This clonotype was counted many times. This sequence joins TRBV27 and TRBJ1-5; D unresolved. CDR3 length: 14 residues. Germline loops: CDR1 MNHEY, CDR2 SMNVEV (reference sequence). V lost 4 bases to trimming and J lost 4 bases, with 11 bases between them. CDR3 loop: CASSSGSGNQPQHF. CDR3 sequence (DNA): TGTGCCAGCAGTTCAGGTTCAGGTAATCAGCCCCAGCATTTT.

This clonotype was observed a handful of times. This rearrangement joins TRBV15 to TRBJ1-5, with no clear D. This CDR3 region has 16 residues. V lost 0 bases to trimming and J lost 4 bases, with 13 bases between them. Germline V gives CDR1 LNHNV, CDR2 YYDKDF (reference sequence). The CDR3 region has the DNA TGTGCCACCAGCAGAGATCTGGGCGGAGTTAATCAGCCCCAGCATTTT. Translated, it gives CATSRDLGGVNQPQHF. Complete variable domain (other parts from reference TRBV15 and TRBJ1-5): DAMVIQNPRYQVTQFGKPVTLSCSQTLNHNVMYWYQQKSSQAPKLLFHYYDKDFNNEADTPDNFQSRRPNTSFCFLDIRSPGLGDTAMYLCATSRDLGGVNQPQHFGDGTRLSIL.

The sample holds many counts of this clonotype. The chain uses TRBV29-1 and TRBJ2-1; 7 bases are a match to TRBD2. Germline CDR1 and CDR2: SQVTM and ANQGSEA. The ends lost 7 bases at V and 7 bases at J; junction bases unmatched: 10. This CDR3 is built from 13 residues. The CDR3 spells CSAAGDWENEQFF. CDR3 nucleotides: TGCAGCGCCGCGGGGGACTGGGAGAATGAGCAGTTCTTC.